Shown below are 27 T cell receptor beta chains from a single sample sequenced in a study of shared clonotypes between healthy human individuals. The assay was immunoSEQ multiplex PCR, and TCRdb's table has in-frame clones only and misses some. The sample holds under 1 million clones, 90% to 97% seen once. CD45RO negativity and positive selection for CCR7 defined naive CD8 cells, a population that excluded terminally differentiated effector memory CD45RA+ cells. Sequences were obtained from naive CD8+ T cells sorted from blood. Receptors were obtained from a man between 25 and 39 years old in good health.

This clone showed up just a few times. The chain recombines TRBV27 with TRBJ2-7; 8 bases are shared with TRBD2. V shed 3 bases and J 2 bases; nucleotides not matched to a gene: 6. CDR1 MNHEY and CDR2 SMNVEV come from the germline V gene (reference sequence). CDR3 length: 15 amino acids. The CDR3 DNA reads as TGTGCCAGCAGTTTCGCTAGCGGGTCCACCTACGAGCAGTACTTC. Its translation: CASSFASGSTYEQYF.

The CDR3 bases are TGTGCCAGCAGTTTAGTGGGGTACACTGAAGCTTTCTTT. Residues: CASSLVGYTEAFF. This sequence joins TRBV28 and TRBJ1-1; D is undetermined. The V end was cut by 2 bases, the J end by 3 bases, with 7 bases between. The V gene's germline CDR1 is MDHEN and CDR2 SYDVKM. The length of the CDR3 is 13 residues.

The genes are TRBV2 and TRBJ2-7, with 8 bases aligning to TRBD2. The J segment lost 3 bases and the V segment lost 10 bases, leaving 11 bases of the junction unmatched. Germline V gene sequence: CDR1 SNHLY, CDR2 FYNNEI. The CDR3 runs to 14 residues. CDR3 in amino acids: CATQTPSGLYEQYF. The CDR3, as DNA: TGTGCCACACAAACCCCTAGCGGGCTCTACGAGCAGTACTTC.

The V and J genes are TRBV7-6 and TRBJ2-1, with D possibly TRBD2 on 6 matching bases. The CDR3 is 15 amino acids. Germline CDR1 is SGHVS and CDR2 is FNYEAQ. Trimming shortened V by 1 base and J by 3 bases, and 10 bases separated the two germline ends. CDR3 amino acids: CASSLDWGVYNEQFF. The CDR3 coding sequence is TGTGCCAGCAGCTTAGACTGGGGGGTCTACAATGAGCAGTTCTTC.

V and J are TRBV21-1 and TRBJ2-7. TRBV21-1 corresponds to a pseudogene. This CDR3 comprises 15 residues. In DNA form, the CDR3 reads TGTGCCAGCAGCAATCCGGGCCTACCCATCGGCGAGCAGTACTTC. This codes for CASSNPGLPIGEQYF.

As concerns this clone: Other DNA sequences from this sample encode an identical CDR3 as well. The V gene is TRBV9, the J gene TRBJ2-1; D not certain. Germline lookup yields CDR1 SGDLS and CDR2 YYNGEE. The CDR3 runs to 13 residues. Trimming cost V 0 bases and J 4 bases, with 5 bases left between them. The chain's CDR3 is CASSVGDYNEQFF. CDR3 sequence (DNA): TGTGCCAGCAGCGTAGGGGATTACAATGAGCAGTTCTTC.

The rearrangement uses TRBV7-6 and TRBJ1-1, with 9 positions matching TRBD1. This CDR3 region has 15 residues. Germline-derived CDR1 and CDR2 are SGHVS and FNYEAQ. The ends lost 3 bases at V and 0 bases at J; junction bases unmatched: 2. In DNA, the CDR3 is TGTGCCAGCAGCTTCGGACAGGGGATGAACACTGAAGCTTTCTTT. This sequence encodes CASSFGQGMNTEAFF.

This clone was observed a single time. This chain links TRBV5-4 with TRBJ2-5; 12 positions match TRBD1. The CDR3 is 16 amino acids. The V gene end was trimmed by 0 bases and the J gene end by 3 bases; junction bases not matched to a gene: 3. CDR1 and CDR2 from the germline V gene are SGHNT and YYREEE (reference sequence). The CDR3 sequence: CASSLVGQGAKETQYF. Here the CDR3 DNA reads TGTGCCAGCAGCTTGGTGGGACAGGGGGCAAAAGAGACCCAGTACTTC.

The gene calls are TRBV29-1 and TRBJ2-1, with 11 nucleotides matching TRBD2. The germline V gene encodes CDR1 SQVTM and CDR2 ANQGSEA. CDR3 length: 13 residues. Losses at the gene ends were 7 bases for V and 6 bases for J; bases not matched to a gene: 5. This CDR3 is CSGSLAGGNEQFF. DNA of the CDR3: TGCAGCGGGAGTCTAGCGGGAGGCAATGAGCAGTTCTTC.

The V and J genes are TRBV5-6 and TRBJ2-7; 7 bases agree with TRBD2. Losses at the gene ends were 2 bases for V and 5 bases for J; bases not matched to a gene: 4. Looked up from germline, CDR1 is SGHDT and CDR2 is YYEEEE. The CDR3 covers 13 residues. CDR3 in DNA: TGTGCCAGCAGCTTCGGCGGGAGCCACGAGCAGTACTTC. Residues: CASSFGGSHEQYF. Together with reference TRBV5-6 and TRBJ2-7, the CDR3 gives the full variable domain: DAGVTQSPTHLIKTRGQQVTLRCSPKSGHDTVSWYQQALGQGPQFIFQYYEEEERQRGNFPDRFSGHQFPNYSSELNVNALLLGDSALYLCASSFGGSHEQYFGPGTRLTVT.

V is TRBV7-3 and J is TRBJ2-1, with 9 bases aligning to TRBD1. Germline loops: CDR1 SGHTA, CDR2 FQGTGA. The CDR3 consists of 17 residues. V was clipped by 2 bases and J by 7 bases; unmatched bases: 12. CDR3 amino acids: CASSLDGAGTGKNEQFF. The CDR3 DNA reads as TGTGCCAGCAGCTTAGATGGAGCCGGGACAGGGAAAAATGAGCAGTTCTTC.

This CDR3 reads CATQDRGRADTQYF. The DNA of the CDR3 is TGTGCCACCCAAGACAGGGGGCGAGCAGATACGCAGTATTTT. The chain links TRBV11-2 to TRBJ2-3; the match to TRBD1 covers 10 bases. The J segment lost 4 bases and the V segment lost 10 bases, leaving 8 bases of the junction unmatched. Germline loops: CDR1 SGHAT, CDR2 FQNNGV. The CDR3 has 14 amino acids.

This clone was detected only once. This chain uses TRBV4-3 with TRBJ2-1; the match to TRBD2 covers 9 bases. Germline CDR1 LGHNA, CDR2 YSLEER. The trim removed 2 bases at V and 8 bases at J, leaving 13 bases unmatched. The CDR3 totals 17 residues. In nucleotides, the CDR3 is TGCGCCAGCAGCCAATGGCCGGTAGCGGGAGAGGGGGATGAGCAGTTCTTC. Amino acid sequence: CASSQWPVAGEGDEQFF.

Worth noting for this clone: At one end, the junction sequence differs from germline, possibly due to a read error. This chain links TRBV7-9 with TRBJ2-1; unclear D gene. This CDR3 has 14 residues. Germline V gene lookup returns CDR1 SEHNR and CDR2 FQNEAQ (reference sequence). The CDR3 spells CASSFVERINEQFF. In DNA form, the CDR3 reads TGTGCCAGCAGCTTCGTGGAAAGGATCAATGAACAGTTCTTC.

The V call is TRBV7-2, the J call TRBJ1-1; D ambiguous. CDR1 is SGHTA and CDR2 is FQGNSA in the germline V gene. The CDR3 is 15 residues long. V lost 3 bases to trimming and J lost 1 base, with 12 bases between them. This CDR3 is CASSFLVLRNTEAFF. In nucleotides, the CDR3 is TGTGCCAGCAGCTTCTTGGTGCTGAGGAACACTGAAGCTTTCTTT. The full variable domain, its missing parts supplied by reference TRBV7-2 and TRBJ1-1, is GAGVSQSPSNKVTEKGKDVELRCDPISGHTALYWYRQSLGQGLEFLIYFQGNSAPDKSGLPSDRFSAERTGGSVSTLTIQRTQQEDSAVYLCASSFLVLRNTEAFFGQGTRLTVV.

The CDR3 here is CASSTGDGDEQFF. The CDR3 DNA sequence: TGTGCCAGTTCGACGGGAGACGGCGATGAGCAGTTCTTC. This chain links TRBV19 with TRBJ2-1; weak D call: TRBD2 (6 bases). Germline-derived CDR1 and CDR2 are LNHDA and SQIVND (reference sequence). V was clipped by 8 bases and J by 8 bases, with 16 bases between them. The CDR3 runs 13 residues.

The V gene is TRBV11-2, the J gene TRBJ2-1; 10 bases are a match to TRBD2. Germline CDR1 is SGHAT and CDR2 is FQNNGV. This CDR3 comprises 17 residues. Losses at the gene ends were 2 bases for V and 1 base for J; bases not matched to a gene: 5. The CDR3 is CASSLRSGRSSYNEQFF. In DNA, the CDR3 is TGTGCCAGCAGCTTACGTAGCGGGAGGTCTTCCTACAATGAGCAGTTCTTC. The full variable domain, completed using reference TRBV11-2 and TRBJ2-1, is EAGVAQSPRYKIIEKRQSVAFWCNPISGHATLYWYQQILGQGPKLLIQFQNNGVVDDSQLPKDRFSAERLKGVDSTLKIQPAKLEDSAVYLCASSLRSGRSSYNEQFFGPGTRLTVL.

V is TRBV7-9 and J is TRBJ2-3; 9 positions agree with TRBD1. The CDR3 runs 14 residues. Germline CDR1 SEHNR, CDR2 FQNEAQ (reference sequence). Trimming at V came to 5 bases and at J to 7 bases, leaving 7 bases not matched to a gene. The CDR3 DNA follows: TGTGCCAGCAGCCGAACAGGGGGCGAGCATACGCAGTATTTT. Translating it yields CASSRTGGEHTQYF.

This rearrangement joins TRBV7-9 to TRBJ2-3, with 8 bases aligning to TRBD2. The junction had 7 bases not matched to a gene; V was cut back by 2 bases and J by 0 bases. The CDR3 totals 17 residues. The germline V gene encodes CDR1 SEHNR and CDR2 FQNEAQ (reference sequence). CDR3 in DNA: TGTGCCAGCAGCTTATTACCGGGACTAGATAGCACAGATACGCAGTATTTT. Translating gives CASSLLPGLDSTDTQYF.

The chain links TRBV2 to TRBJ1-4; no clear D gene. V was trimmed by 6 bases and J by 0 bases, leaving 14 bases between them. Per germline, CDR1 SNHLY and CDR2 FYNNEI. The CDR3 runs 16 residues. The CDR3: CASRSFREATNEKLFF. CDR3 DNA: TGTGCCAGCAGGAGCTTTAGAGAGGCAACTAATGAAAAACTGTTTTTT.

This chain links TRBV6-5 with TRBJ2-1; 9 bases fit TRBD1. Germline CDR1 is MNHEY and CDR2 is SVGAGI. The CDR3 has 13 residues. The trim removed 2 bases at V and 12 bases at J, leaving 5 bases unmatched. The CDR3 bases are TGTGCCAGCAGTTACGGGGCGGGACAGGGGCAGTTCTTC. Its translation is CASSYGAGQGQFF.

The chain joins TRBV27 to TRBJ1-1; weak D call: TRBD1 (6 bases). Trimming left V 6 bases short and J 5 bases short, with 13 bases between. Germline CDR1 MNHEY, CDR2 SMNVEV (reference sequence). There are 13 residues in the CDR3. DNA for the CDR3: TGTGCCAGCAGCCCGGGGGGGCCTACTGAAGCTTTCTTT. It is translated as CASSPGGPTEAFF.

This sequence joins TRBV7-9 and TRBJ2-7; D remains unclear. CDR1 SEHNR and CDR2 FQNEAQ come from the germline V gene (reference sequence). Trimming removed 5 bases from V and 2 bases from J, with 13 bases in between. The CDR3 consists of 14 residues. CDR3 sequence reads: CASSIKGTPYEQYF. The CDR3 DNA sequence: TGTGCCAGCAGCATCAAGGGAACCCCCTACGAGCAGTACTTC.

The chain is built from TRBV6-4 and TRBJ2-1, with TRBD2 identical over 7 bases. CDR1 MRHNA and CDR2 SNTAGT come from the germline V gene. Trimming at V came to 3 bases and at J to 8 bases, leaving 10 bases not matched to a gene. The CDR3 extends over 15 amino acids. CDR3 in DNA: TGTGCCAGCAGTGATAGTGGCGGGAGAGGTGATGAGCAGTTCTTC. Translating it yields CASSDSGGRGDEQFF.

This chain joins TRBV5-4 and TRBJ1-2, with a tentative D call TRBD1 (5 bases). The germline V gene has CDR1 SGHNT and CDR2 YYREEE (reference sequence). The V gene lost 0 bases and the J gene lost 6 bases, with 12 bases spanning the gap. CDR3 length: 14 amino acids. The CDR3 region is CASSLVGREDGYTF. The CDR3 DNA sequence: TGTGCCAGCAGCTTGGTTGGCAGGGAGGATGGCTACACCTTC.

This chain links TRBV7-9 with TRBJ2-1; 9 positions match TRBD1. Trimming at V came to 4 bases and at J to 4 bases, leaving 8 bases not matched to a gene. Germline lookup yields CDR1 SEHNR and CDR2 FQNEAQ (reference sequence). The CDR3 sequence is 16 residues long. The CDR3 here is CASSYTGGSVYNEQFF. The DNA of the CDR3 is TGTGCCAGCAGCTATACAGGGGGCTCCGTTTACAATGAGCAGTTCTTC.

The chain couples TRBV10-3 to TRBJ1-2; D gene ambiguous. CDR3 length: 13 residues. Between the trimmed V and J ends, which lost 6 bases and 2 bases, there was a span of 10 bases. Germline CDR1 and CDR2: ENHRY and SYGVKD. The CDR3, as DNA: TGTGCCATCAGGTTGGGGTCCAACTATGGCTACACCTTC. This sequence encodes CAIRLGSNYGYTF.